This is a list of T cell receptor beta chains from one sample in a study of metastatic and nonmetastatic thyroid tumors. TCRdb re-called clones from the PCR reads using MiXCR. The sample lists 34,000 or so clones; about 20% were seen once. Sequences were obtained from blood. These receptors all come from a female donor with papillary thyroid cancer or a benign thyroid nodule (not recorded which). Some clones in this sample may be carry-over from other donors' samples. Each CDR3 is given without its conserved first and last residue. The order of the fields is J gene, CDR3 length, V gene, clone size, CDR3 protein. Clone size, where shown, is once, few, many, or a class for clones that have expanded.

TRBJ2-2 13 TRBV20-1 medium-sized SARRTGTNTGELF
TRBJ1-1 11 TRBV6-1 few ASSPRTNTEAF
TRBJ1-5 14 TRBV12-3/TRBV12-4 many ASTFFLGQDNQPQH
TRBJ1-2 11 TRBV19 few ASKVDREYGYT
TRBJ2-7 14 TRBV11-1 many ASSLDGAGPTYEQY
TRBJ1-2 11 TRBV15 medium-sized ATSKENPTGYT
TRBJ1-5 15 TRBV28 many ASSLIQGANSNQPQH
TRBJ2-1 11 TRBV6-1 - ASSVLAESEQF
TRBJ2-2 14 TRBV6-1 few ASRLTTVAAAGELF
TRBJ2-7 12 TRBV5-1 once ASSSGVGTYEEN
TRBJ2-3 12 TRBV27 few ASSHSGRADTQY
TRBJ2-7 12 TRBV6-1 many ASSVLAGGDEQY
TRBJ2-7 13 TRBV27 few ASSSLAGGPYEQY
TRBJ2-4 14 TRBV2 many ASSPPPAGGSNIQY
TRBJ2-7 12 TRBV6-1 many ASIIRGVSYEQY
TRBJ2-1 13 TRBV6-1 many ASSAVAGNYNEQF
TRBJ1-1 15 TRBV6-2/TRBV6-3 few ASSYSPHGRGNTEAF
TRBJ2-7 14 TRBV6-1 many ASSPPQRTGNYEQY
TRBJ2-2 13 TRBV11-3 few ASSLDRGPPGELF
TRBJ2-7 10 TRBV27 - ATNRGGDKQS
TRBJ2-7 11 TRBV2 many ASRLPHTYEQY
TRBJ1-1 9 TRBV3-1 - ASRQSGLAF
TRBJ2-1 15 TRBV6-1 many ASSEEGVGAAYNEQF
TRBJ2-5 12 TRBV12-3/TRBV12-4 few ASSWGTNQETQY
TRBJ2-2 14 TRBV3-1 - ASSQGILALPGELF
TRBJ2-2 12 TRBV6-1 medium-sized ASMDRGRTGELF
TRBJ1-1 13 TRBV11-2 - ASSLDQILNTEAF
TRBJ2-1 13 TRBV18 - ASTNRGGSTNEQF
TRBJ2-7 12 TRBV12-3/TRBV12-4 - ASRLTSGPYEQY
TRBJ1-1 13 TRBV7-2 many ASSLGQGWGTEAF
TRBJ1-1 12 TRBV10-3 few AISETGGWVEAF
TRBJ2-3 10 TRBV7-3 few ASSRGSNTQY
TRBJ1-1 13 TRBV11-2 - ASSSERGGWTEAF
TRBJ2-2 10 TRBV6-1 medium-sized ASSGRFGELF
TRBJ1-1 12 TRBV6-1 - ASSSTLQGKGAF
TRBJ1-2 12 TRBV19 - ASSIIRGPDGYT
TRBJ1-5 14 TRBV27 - ASSPPSTVTNQPQH
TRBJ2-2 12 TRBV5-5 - ASSFGPTPGELF
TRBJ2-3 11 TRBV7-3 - ASSLTGGDTQY
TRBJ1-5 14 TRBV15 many ATSRDQDSFNQPQH
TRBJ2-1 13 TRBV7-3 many ASISGPGRIDEQF
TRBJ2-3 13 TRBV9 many ASSGGLTNTDTQY
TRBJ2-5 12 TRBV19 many ASSPGQGDRTQY
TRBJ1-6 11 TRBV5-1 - ASKPEIGSPLH
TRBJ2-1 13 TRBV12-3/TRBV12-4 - ASSVQGYQGNEQF
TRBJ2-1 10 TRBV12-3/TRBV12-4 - ASSFWGNEQF
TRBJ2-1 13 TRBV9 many ASSVDRVSHNEQF
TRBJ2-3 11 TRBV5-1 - ASSLGQRGTQY
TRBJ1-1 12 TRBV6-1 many ASEAGGLNTEAF
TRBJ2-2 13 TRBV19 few ASSIEAGRAGELF
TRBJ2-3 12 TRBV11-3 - ASSLFVRTDTQY
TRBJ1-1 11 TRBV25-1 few ASSDTSYTEAF
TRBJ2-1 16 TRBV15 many ATSPLSSGRMSYNEQF
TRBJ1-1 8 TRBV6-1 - ASSESEAF
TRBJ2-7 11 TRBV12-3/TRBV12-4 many ASLGRPIYEQY
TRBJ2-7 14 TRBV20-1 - SAREWRGGVYYEQY
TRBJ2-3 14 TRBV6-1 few ASRPKLGGLRDTQY
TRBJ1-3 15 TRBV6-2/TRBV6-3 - ASSYSLGHPSGNTIY
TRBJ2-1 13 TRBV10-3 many AISDEMTGGNEQF